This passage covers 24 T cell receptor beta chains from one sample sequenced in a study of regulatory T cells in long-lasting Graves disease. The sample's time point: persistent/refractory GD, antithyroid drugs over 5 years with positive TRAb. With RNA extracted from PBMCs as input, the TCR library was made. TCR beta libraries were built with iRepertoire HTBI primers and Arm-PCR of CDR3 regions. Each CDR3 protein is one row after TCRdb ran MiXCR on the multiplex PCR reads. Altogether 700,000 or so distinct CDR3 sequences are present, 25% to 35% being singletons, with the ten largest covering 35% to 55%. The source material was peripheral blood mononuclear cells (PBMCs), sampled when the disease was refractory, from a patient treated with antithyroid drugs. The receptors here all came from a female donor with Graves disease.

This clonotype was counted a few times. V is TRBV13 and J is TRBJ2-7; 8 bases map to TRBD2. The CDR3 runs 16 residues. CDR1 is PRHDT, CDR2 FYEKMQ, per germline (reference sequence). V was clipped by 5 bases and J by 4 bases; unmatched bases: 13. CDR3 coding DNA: TGTGCCAGCAGCAACCGACGAGCGGGAGTGGCTTACGAGCAGTACTTC. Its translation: CASSNRRAGVAYEQYF.

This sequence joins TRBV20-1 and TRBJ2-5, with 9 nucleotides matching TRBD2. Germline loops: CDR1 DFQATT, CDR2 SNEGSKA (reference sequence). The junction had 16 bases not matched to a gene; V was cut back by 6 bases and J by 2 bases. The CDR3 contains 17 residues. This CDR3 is CSASRLAVYESQETQYF. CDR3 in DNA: TGCAGTGCGTCTCGACTAGCGGTCTACGAATCGCAAGAGACCCAGTACTTC.

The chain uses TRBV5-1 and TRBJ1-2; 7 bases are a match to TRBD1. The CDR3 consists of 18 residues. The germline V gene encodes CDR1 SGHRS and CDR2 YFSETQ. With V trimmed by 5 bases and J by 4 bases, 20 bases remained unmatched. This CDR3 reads CASRLNEGAQGVAYGYTF. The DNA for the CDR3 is TGCGCCAGCAGGTTGAACGAGGGGGCGCAGGGGGTGGCCTATGGCTACACCTTC.

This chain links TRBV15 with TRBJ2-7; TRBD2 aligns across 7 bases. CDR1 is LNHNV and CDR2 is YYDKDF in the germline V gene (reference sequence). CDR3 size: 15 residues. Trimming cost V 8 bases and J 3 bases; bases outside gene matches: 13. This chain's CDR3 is CATLRLTERDYEQYF. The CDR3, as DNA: TGTGCCACCCTACGCTTGACTGAGCGGGACTACGAGCAGTACTTC.

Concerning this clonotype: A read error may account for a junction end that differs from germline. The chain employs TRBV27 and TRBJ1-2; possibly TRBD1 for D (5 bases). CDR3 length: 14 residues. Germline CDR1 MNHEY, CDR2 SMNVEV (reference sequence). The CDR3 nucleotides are TGTGTCAGCAGTTTATCGTCCGGGGCGAGCGGCTACACCTTC. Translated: CVSSLSSGASGYTF.

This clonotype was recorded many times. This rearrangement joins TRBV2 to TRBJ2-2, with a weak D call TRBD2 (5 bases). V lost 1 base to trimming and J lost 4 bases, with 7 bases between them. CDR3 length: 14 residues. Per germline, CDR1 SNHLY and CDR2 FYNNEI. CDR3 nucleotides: TGTGCCAGCAGTGAAGACGGAGGCACCGGGGAGCTGTTTTTT. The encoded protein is CASSEDGGTGELFF.

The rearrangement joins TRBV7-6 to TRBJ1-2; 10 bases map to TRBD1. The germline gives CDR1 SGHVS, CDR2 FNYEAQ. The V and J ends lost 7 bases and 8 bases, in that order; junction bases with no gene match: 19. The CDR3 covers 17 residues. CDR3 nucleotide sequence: TGTGCCAGCATGAAAGGGGTCGGACAGGGGGATGGGCGGGGCTACACCTTC. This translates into CASMKGVGQGDGRGYTF.

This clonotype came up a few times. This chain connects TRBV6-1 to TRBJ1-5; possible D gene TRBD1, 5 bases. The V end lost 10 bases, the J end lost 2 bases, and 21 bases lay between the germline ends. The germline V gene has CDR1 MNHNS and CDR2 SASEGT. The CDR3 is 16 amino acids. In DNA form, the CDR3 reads TGTGCCACCGAGATGGGGGAGATACTCGGCAATCAGCCCCAGCATTTT. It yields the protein CATEMGEILGNQPQHF.

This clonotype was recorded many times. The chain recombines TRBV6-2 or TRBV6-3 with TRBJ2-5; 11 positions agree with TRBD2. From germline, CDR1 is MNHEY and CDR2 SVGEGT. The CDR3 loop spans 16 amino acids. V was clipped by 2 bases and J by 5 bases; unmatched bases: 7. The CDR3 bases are TGTGCCAGCAGTTACCCCGGGACTAGCGGACGGGAGACCCAGTACTTC. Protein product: CASSYPGTSGRETQYF.

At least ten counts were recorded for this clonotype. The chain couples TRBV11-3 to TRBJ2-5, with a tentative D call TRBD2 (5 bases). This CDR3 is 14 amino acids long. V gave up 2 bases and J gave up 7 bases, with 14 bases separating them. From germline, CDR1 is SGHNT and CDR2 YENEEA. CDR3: CASSLPGVEGTQYF. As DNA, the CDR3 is TGTGCCAGCAGCTTACCTGGGGTCGAGGGGACCCAGTACTTC.

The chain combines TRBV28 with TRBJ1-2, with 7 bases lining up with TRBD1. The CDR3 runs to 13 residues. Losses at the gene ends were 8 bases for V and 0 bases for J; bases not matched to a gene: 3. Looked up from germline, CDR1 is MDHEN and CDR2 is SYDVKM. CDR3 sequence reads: CASGDSSNYGYTF. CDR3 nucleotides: TGTGCCAGCGGGGACAGTTCTAACTATGGCTACACCTTC.

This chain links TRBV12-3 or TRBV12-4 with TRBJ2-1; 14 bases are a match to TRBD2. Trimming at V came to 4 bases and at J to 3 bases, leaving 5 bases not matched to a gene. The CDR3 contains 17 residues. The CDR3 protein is CASSSTSGRAGYNEQFF. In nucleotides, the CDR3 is TGTGCCAGCAGTTCGACTAGCGGGAGGGCCGGCTACAATGAGCAGTTCTTC.

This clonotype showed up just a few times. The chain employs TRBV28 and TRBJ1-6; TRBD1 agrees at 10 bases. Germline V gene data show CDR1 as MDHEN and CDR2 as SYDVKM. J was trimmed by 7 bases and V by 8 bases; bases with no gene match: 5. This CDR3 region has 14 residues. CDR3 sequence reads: CASHLTGGNSPLHF. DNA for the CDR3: TGTGCCAGCCACCTGACAGGGGGCAATTCACCCCTCCACTTT.

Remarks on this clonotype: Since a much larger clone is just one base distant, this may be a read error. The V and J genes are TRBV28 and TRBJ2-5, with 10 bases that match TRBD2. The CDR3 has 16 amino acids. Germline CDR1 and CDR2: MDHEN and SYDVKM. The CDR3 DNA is TGTGCCAGCAGCTTTCCGGGACTAGCGACGCAAGGGACCCAGTACTTC. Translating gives CASSFPGLATQGTQYF.

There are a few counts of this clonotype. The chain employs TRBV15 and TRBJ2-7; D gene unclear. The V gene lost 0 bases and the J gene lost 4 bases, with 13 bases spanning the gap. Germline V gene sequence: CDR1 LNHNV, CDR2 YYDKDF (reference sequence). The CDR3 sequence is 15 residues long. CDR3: CATSRERYGSYEQYF. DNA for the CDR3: TGTGCCACCAGCAGAGAGAGGTACGGGTCTTACGAGCAGTACTTC.

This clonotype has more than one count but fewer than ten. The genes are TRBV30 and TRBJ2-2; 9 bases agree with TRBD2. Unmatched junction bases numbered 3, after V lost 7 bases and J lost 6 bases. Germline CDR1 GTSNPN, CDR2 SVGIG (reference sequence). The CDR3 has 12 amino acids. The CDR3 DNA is TGTGCCTCAAGACTAGCGGCCGGGGAGCTGTTTTTT. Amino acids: CASRLAAGELFF.

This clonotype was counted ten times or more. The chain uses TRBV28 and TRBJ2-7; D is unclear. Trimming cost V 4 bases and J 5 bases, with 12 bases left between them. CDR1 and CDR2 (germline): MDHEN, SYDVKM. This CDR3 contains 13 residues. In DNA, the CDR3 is TGTGCCAGCAGTTCCAGAGTATCCGACGAGCAGTACTTC. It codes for CASSSRVSDEQYF.

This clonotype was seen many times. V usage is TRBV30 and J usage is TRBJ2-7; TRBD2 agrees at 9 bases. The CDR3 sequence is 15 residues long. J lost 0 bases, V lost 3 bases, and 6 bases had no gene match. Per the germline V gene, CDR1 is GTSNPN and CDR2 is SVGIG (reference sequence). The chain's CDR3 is CAWRKGLAYSYEQYF. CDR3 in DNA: TGTGCCTGGAGGAAGGGACTAGCTTACTCCTACGAGCAGTACTTC.

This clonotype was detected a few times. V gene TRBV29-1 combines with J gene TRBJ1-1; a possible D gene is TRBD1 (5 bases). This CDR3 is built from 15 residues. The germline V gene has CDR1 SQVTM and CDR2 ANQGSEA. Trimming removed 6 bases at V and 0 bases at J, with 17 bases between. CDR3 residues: CSVPGGGSVNTEAFF. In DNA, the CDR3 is TGCAGCGTCCCCGGGGGTGGGTCGGTGAACACTGAAGCTTTCTTT. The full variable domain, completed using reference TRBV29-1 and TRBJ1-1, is SAVISQKPSRDICQRGTSLTIQCQVDSQVTMMFWYRQQPGQSLTLIATANQGSEATYESGFVIDKFPISRPNLTFSTLTVSNMSPEDSSIYLCSVPGGGSVNTEAFFGQGTRLTVV.

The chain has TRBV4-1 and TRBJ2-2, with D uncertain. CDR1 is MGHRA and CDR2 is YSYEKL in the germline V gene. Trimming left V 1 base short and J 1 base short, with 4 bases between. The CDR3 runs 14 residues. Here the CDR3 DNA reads TGCGCCAGCAGCCAAGTTGAGAACACCGGGGAGCTGTTTTTT. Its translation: CASSQVENTGELFF.

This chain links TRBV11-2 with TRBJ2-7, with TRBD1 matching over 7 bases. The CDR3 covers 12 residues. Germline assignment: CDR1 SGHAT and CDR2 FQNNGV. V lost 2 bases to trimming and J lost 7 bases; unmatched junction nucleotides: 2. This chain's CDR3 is CASSLMTGEQYF. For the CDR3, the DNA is TGTGCCAGCAGCTTAATGACAGGGGAGCAGTACTTC.

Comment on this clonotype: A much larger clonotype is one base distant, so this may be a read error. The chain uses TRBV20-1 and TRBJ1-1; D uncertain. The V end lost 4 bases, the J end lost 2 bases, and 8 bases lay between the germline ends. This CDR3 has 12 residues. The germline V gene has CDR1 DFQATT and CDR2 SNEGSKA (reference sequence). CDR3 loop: CSANVDNTEAFF. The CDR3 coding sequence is TGCAGTGCTAATGTGGACAACACTGAAGCTTTCTTT.

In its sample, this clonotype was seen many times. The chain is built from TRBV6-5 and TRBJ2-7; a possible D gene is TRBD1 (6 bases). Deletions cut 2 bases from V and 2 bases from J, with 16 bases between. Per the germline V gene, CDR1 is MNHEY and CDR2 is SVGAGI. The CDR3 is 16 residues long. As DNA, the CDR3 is TGTGCCAGCAGTTACAAGCCGGGACAATGGACCTACGAGCAGTACTTC. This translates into CASSYKPGQWTYEQYF.

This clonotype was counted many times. In DNA, the CDR3 is TGTGCCAGCAGTTCCGACAGGGATTTTGATCAGCCCCAGCATTTT. This gives the protein CASSSDRDFDQPQHF. This chain links TRBV12-3 or TRBV12-4 with TRBJ1-5; TRBD1 aligns across 7 bases. This CDR3 has 15 amino acids. V lost 4 bases to trimming and J lost 5 bases; unmatched junction nucleotides: 8.